This entry lists 18 T cell receptor beta chains sequenced from one sample in a study of shared clonotypes between healthy human individuals (dated by TCRdb to 2019 to 2021). Library preparation employed the immunoSEQ multiplex PCR assay. What TCRdb holds here is the immuneACCESS table cut down to in-frame rearrangements. Part of the clones is not present; checked against another copy, under half of the missing clones reflect an unresolved V gene, and the others are unexplained. The sample table lists 1,500,000 or so clones, over 95% of them with a count of one. Clones ranked in the top ten supply approximately 1% of the sample. Sequencing was done on a sample of naive CD4+ T cells sorted from blood. The sample's cell subset or site, from its label and the paper: CD45RA+ positively selected. The receptors shown here come from a man in his thirties or forties in good health.

The chain combines TRBV7-3 with TRBJ1-5; the match to TRBD1 covers 8 bases. CDR3 length equals 13 residues. CDR1 and CDR2 (germline): SGHTA, FQGTGA. The V gene end was trimmed by 5 bases and the J gene end by 7 bases; junction bases not matched to a gene: 4. CDR3 amino acids: CASSESGGQPQHF. The CDR3 DNA is TGTGCCAGCAGCGAATCAGGGGGCCAGCCCCAGCATTTT. Complete variable domain (other parts from reference TRBV7-3 and TRBJ1-5): GAGVSQTPSNKVTEKGKYVELRCDPISGHTALYWYRQSLGQGPEFLIYFQGTGAADDSGLPNDRFFAVRPEGSVSTLKIQRTERGDSAVYLCASSESGGQPQHFGDGTRLSIL.

This sequence joins TRBV7-2 and TRBJ2-1; 8 nucleotides match TRBD2. CDR3 length: 16 amino acids. Germline V gene data show CDR1 as SGHTA and CDR2 as FQGNSA. The V gene end was trimmed by 6 bases and the J gene end by 6 bases; junction bases not matched to a gene: 13. CDR3 in DNA: TGTGCCAGCAGTCCTCGGAGCGGGAGATTCGGCAATGAGCAGTTCTTC. It specifies CASSPRSGRFGNEQFF.

This chain joins TRBV28 and TRBJ2-1; D is unresolved. V gave up 3 bases and J gave up 5 bases, with 14 bases separating them. The CDR3 loop spans 15 amino acids. Germline loops: CDR1 MDHEN, CDR2 SYDVKM. The CDR3, as DNA: TGTGCCAGCAGTTTCGGTCCCGGAGTAGACAATGAGCAGTTCTTC. It is translated as CASSFGPGVDNEQFF.

The rearrangement links TRBV5-1 to TRBJ2-7, with D perhaps TRBD1 (5 bases). Trimming removed 4 bases at V and 2 bases at J, with 13 bases between. CDR1 is SGHRS and CDR2 is YFSETQ in the germline V gene. This CDR3 has 14 residues. The CDR3 DNA follows: TGCGCCAGCAGCCCCCCATGGGGCGCCTACGAGCAGTACTTC. Encoded protein: CASSPPWGAYEQYF. Together with reference TRBV5-1 and TRBJ2-7, the CDR3 gives the full variable domain: KAGVTQTPRYLIKTRGQQVTLSCSPISGHRSVSWYQQTPGQGLQFLFEYFSETQRNKGNFPGRFSGRQFSNSRSEMNVSTLELGDSALYLCASSPPWGAYEQYFGPGTRLTVT.

This clone was counted once. The chain carries TRBV5-1 and TRBJ2-7, with D unclear. The CDR3 is 13 amino acids. Germline CDR1 and CDR2: SGHRS and YFSETQ. V lost 0 bases and J lost 7, with 11 bases in between. The CDR3 loop reads CASSLDGFGEQYF. CDR3 nucleotides: TGCGCCAGCAGCTTGGACGGCTTTGGGGAGCAGTACTTC.

This clone was recorded once. This chain joins TRBV27 and TRBJ2-7, with no clear D. The CDR3 runs 13 residues. The germline V gene has CDR1 MNHEY and CDR2 SMNVEV (reference sequence). The germline V and J ends were trimmed by 5 bases and 6 bases, with 14 bases remaining between them. In DNA form, the CDR3 reads TGTGCCAGCAGTCGGCAATCGGTTTTCGAGCAGTACTTC. Amino acids: CASSRQSVFEQYF.

A single count supports this clone. The same CDR3 also results from other DNA sequences found in this sample. The rearrangement joins TRBV18 to TRBJ2-7; no clear D. The V gene's germline CDR1 is KGHSH and CDR2 LQKENI. CDR3 length equals 11 residues. V was pared by 2 bases and J by 5 bases, with 4 bases between. In DNA form, the CDR3 reads TGTGCCAGCTCACCAGGGCACGAGCAGTACTTC. Its protein is CASSPGHEQYF.

V is TRBV2 and J is TRBJ2-7, with 10 bases lining up with TRBD2. Trimming took 9 bases from V and 3 from J; bases not matched to a gene: 8. The CDR3 loop spans 14 amino acids. Germline-derived CDR1 and CDR2 are SNHLY and FYNNEI. The CDR3 loop is CASQSLAGVYEQYF. The CDR3 bases are TGTGCCAGTCAGTCCCTAGCGGGAGTCTACGAGCAGTACTTC.

The chain employs TRBV5-1 and TRBJ2-1; TRBD1 agrees at 8 bases. This CDR3 is built from 15 residues. Germline V gene sequence: CDR1 SGHRS, CDR2 YFSETQ. Trimming removed 4 bases from V and 0 bases from J; junction bases left unmatched: 3. CDR3 sequence (DNA): TGCGCCAGCAGCGCGACAGGGGTCTCCTACAATGAGCAGTTCTTC. Its translation: CASSATGVSYNEQFF.

This chain joins TRBV9 and TRBJ2-7; 8 positions agree with TRBD1. Germline V lookup: CDR1 SGDLS, CDR2 YYNGEE. This CDR3 is 15 amino acids long. The junction had 8 bases not matched to a gene; V was cut back by 3 bases and J by 3 bases. CDR3 in DNA: TGTGCCAGCAGCGGCAACCCAGGACAGGGCTACGAGCAGTACTTC. This sequence encodes CASSGNPGQGYEQYF.

The rearrangement joins TRBV28 to TRBJ2-1, with TRBD2 matching 8 bases. This CDR3 is built from 15 residues. After removal of 5 bases from V and 2 bases from J, the junction contained 5 bases not matched to a gene. Germline V gene sequence: CDR1 MDHEN, CDR2 SYDVKM. The CDR3 sequence: CASSNGLAAYNEQFF. For the CDR3, the DNA is TGTGCCAGCAGTAACGGACTAGCAGCCTACAATGAGCAGTTCTTC.

The V gene is TRBV18, the J gene TRBJ2-1, with TRBD1 matching 9 bases. The junction had 4 bases not matched to a gene; V was cut back by 2 bases and J by 2 bases. The CDR3 runs to 16 residues. Germline V CDR1 and CDR2: KGHSH, LQKENI. CDR3 sequence reads: CASSPVRQGAYNEQFF. CDR3 nucleotides: TGTGCCAGCTCACCAGTCAGACAGGGGGCCTACAATGAGCAGTTCTTC.

With respect to this clone: This same CDR3 is encoded by further DNA sequences in the sample. V usage is TRBV28 and J usage is TRBJ1-5, with D unclear. CDR3 length: 12 residues. Germline-derived CDR1 and CDR2 are MDHEN and SYDVKM. Trimming stripped 3 bases from V and 3 bases from J, with 3 bases between. The CDR3 sequence is CASSLPNQPQHF. CDR3 nucleotides: TGTGCCAGCAGTTTGCCCAATCAGCCCCAGCATTTT.

V usage is TRBV9 and J usage is TRBJ2-5, with D possibly TRBD2 on 5 matching bases. The CDR3 spans 16 residues. Trimming took off 4 bases at V and 0 bases at J, with 16 bases between the two ends. Germline lookup yields CDR1 SGDLS and CDR2 YYNGEE. CDR3 sequence (DNA): TGTGCCAGCAGCCAACTCAGCGGCTCTTACCAAGAGACCCAGTACTTC. This codes for CASSQLSGSYQETQYF.

V is TRBV11-2 and J is TRBJ2-3; no clear D. CDR3 length equals 16 residues. The V gene's germline CDR1 is SGHAT and CDR2 FQNNGV. V lost 2 bases to trimming and J lost 2 bases, with 14 bases between them. The CDR3 is CASSLSGVSPTDTQYF. CDR3 DNA: TGTGCCAGCAGCTTATCGGGTGTCAGCCCCACAGATACGCAGTATTTT.

The V call is TRBV10-3, the J call TRBJ2-1; 9 nucleotides line up with TRBD2. Germline trimming cut 6 bases from V and 0 bases from J; bases unmatched to any gene: 6. From germline, CDR1 is ENHRY and CDR2 SYGVKD. The CDR3 extends over 16 amino acids. The DNA for the CDR3 is TGTGCCATCAGCGGACTAGCGCAGAGCTCCTACAATGAGCAGTTCTTC. Protein product: CAISGLAQSSYNEQFF.

This chain connects TRBV28 to TRBJ1-5; 8 bases are shared with TRBD1. This CDR3 spans 14 amino acids. In germline, CDR1 is MDHEN, CDR2 SYDVKM. The V segment lost 8 bases and the J segment 0 bases; nucleotides outside the gene matches: 3. The CDR3 nucleotides read TGTGCCAGCCGGGACAGGTATAGCAATCAGCCCCAGCATTTT. This sequence encodes CASRDRYSNQPQHF.

The V gene is TRBV2, the J gene TRBJ2-3; D uncertain. Germline V gene lookup returns CDR1 SNHLY and CDR2 FYNNEI. CDR3 length equals 13 residues. The V end lost 8 bases, the J end lost 1 base, and 10 bases lay between the germline ends. The CDR3 loop is CASCFSGTDTQYF. The DNA of the CDR3 is TGTGCCAGCTGTTTTTCGGGCACAGATACGCAGTATTTT.